One sample yielded the 11 T cell receptor beta chains listed below, sequenced in a study of blood T cell repertoires in COVID-19. The assay was immunoSEQ multiplex PCR, and TCRdb's table has in-frame clones only and misses some. Found here are under 200,000 clones, 90% to 95% of them singletons; the top ten hold 0.5% to 0.55%. Sequencing input: peripheral blood. The receptor set was obtained from a man in his fifties with acute or convalescent COVID-19.

This chain uses TRBV20-1 with TRBJ2-3; 12 positions match TRBD2. After removal of 3 bases from V and 3 bases from J, the junction contained 1 base not matched to a gene. This CDR3 has 14 amino acids. The germline V gene encodes CDR1 DFQATT and CDR2 SNEGSKA (reference sequence). CDR3: CSASGLAGTDTQYF. Here the CDR3 DNA reads TGCAGTGCTAGTGGACTAGCGGGAACAGATACGCAGTATTTT.

The CDR3: CASSLAGDKNQPQHF. CDR3 nucleotides: TGTGCCAGCAGCTTAGCGGGGGACAAGAATCAGCCCCAGCATTTT. This chain connects TRBV7-2 to TRBJ1-5, with D possibly being TRBD1 (6 bases). Trimming cost V 0 bases and J 4 bases, with 10 bases left between them. This CDR3 has 15 residues. Germline CDR1 is SGHTA and CDR2 is FQGNSA.

The chain is built from TRBV7-9 and TRBJ2-7; 12 bases are a match to TRBD2. The V and J ends lost 2 bases and 7 bases, in that order; junction bases with no gene match: 6. Per germline, CDR1 SEHNR and CDR2 FQNEAQ (reference sequence). The CDR3 spans 15 residues. The CDR3 loop is CASSLLAGGPSEQYF. The DNA of the CDR3 is TGTGCCAGCAGCTTACTAGCGGGAGGGCCCAGTGAGCAGTACTTC.

The V gene is TRBV7-8, the J gene TRBJ2-1; 9 bases are shared with TRBD1. The trim removed 5 bases at V and 7 bases at J, leaving 9 bases unmatched. CDR1 is SGHVS and CDR2 is FQNEAQ in the germline V gene. The CDR3 is 15 residues long. CDR3 sequence: CASSPAGTGRNEQFF. DNA for the CDR3: TGTGCCAGCAGCCCAGCCGGGACAGGGCGGAATGAGCAGTTCTTC.

This chain links TRBV9 with TRBJ1-2; possibly TRBD1 for D (6 bases). Trimming shortened V by 7 bases and J by 4 bases, and 14 bases separated the two germline ends. The V gene's germline CDR1 is SGDLS and CDR2 YYNGEE. This CDR3 region has 13 residues. Here the CDR3 DNA reads TGTGCCAGCGGCCGGGACACTGTCTATGGCTACACCTTC. Translating it yields CASGRDTVYGYTF. Drawing the rest from reference TRBV9 and TRBJ1-2, the complete variable domain is DSGVTQTPKHLITATGQRVTLRCSPRSGDLSVYWYQQSLDQGLQFLIQYYNGEERAKGNILERFSAQQFPDLHSELNLSSLELGDSALYFCASGRDTVYGYTFGSGTRLTVV.

The CDR3 is CASSAQQGRWAGGAMRVLTF. CDR3 coding DNA: TGTGCCAGCAGTGCCCAACAGGGAAGATGGGCGGGGGGGGCGATGAGAGTCCTGACTTTC. The chain is built from TRBV5-4 and TRBJ2-6; 9 bases map to TRBD2. The germline CDR1 and CDR2 sequences are SGHNT and YYREEE (reference sequence). This CDR3 contains 20 residues. The V segment lost 5 bases and the J segment 13 bases; nucleotides outside the gene matches: 28.

The V call is TRBV6-5, the J call TRBJ2-7; 8 bases fit TRBD1. The germline V gene encodes CDR1 MNHEY and CDR2 SVGAGI. With 6 bases clipped from V and 3 bases from J, the junction kept 10 bases outside the gene matches. This CDR3 region has 15 residues. This CDR3 is CASRSRGLKYYEQYF. In DNA, the CDR3 is TGTGCCAGCAGAAGCAGGGGGCTAAAGTACTACGAGCAGTACTTC.

The chain employs TRBV25-1 and TRBJ1-1; TRBD1 aligns across 9 bases. The germline gives CDR1 MGHDK, CDR2 SYGVNS. J was trimmed by 0 bases and V by 6 bases; bases with no gene match: 5. This CDR3 is built from 15 residues. The chain's CDR3 is CASRHDRGMNTEAFF. The CDR3 DNA reads as TGTGCCAGCAGACACGACAGGGGGATGAACACTGAAGCTTTCTTT.

DNA of the CDR3: TGTGCCAGCTCACCGACTAGCGGGGGCACAGATACGCAGTATTTT. Its protein is CASSPTSGGTDTQYF. The chain combines TRBV18 with TRBJ2-3; 11 nucleotides match TRBD2. Germline V gene sequence: CDR1 KGHSH, CDR2 LQKENI. V trimming: 3 bases; J trimming: 1 base; junction bases outside the gene matches: 0. The CDR3 loop spans 15 amino acids.

The J gene is TRBJ2-1, the V gene TRBV9; the D gene is possibly TRBD1 (5 bases). The germline CDR1 and CDR2 sequences are SGDLS and YYNGEE. V was pared by 4 bases and J by 1 base, with 12 bases between. The CDR3 loop spans 15 amino acids. For the CDR3, the DNA is TGTGCCAGCAGCCAACCCCCAGGGTCCTACAATGAGCAGTTCTTC. Encoded protein: CASSQPPGSYNEQFF.

V is TRBV18 and J is TRBJ2-1; 11 bases are shared with TRBD2. The CDR3 sequence is 15 residues long. The V gene's germline CDR1 is KGHSH and CDR2 LQKENI. V lost 4 bases and J lost 8; bases outside the gene matches: 7. Written as DNA, the CDR3 is TGTGCCAGCTCACGGGGACTAGCGGCCGTCGATGAGCAGTTCTTC. It translates to CASSRGLAAVDEQFF.